The next 21 T cell receptor beta chains were all read from a single sample in a study of blood T cell repertoires in COVID-19. Sequenced by immunoSEQ multiplex PCR; TCRdb stores in-frame clones only, minus some. The repertoire holds 80,000 or so clones, roughly 80% seen once, with 15% to 20% in the top ten. The sequenced sample was peripheral blood. These TCRs come from a woman aged 60-75 years with acute or convalescent COVID-19.

The CDR3 nucleotides are TGTGCCAGCAGTTTCCCAGGGTCATTAGCCAAAAACATTCAGTACTTC. Residues: CASSFPGSLAKNIQYF. The chain carries TRBV28 and TRBJ2-4, with D maybe TRBD1 (5 bases). This CDR3 comprises 16 residues. Trimming cost V 3 bases and J 0 bases, with 12 bases left between them. Germline V gene sequence: CDR1 MDHEN, CDR2 SYDVKM.

This chain joins TRBV20-1 and TRBJ2-5, with 7 bases aligning to TRBD2. Germline CDR1 DFQATT, CDR2 SNEGSKA (reference sequence). The CDR3 is 13 residues long. The ends lost 3 bases at V and 3 bases at J; junction bases unmatched: 4. The CDR3 DNA follows: TGCAGTGCTAGTGGGGCGGGGGAAGAGACCCAGTACTTC. It specifies CSASGAGEETQYF.

The V call is TRBV6-5, the J call TRBJ2-5, with D tentatively TRBD1 (7 bases). This CDR3 is 15 amino acids long. Germline CDR1 reads MNHEY; CDR2 reads SVGAGI. V lost 1 base and J lost 3, with 12 bases in between. The CDR3 protein is CASSYWGDRKETQYF. The CDR3 region has the DNA TGTGCCAGCAGTTACTGGGGGGACAGAAAAGAGACCCAGTACTTC.

The V and J genes are TRBV5-1 and TRBJ1-3; weak D call: TRBD1 (6 bases). CDR3 length: 17 residues. Trimming removed 4 bases at V and 1 base at J, with 18 bases between. CDR1 and CDR2 from the germline V gene are SGHRS and YFSETQ. The CDR3 is CASSPSTGFISGNTIYF. The CDR3 nucleotides are TGCGCCAGCAGCCCATCTACAGGGTTTATATCTGGAAACACCATATATTTT.

The CDR3 reads CASSIHPGVGGYTF. DNA for the CDR3: TGTGCCAGTAGTATTCACCCCGGGGTTGGCGGCTACACCTTC. The V call is TRBV19, the J call TRBJ1-2; no clear D. The V gene's germline CDR1 is LNHDA and CDR2 SQIVND (reference sequence). The CDR3 runs to 14 residues. V shed 3 bases and J shed 8 bases, with 16 bases lying between them.

In its sample, this clone was seen a few times. V and J are TRBV7-3 and TRBJ2-1, with D perhaps matching TRBD1 (6 bases). Germline values: CDR1 SGHTA, CDR2 FQGTGA. This CDR3 comprises 16 residues. Trimming cost V 5 bases and J 6 bases, with 20 bases left between them. The CDR3 DNA is TGTGCCAGCAGCCCCCAGGGGAACTTGGGGCTCAATGAGCAGTTCTTC. Its translation is CASSPQGNLGLNEQFF. The variable domain in full, with the rest retrieved from reference TRBV7-3 and TRBJ2-1, is GAGVSQTPSNKVTEKGKYVELRCDPISGHTALYWYRQSLGQGPEFLIYFQGTGAADDSGLPNDRFFAVRPEGSVSTLKIQRTERGDSAVYLCASSPQGNLGLNEQFFGPGTRLTVL.

The chain uses TRBV19 and TRBJ2-5, with TRBD1 matching 9 bases. This CDR3 is built from 16 residues. Trimming removed 3 bases from V and 5 bases from J; junction bases left unmatched: 10. Germline CDR1 and CDR2: LNHDA and SQIVND (reference sequence). DNA for the CDR3: TGTGCCAGTAGTATCAGCCTACAGGGGGCGCACGAGACCCAGTACTTC. Encoded protein: CASSISLQGAHETQYF.

Only a few counts were recorded for this clone. The V gene is TRBV6-5, the J gene TRBJ1-1; the match to TRBD1 covers 10 bases. Per germline, CDR1 MNHEY and CDR2 SVGAGI. This CDR3 contains 14 residues. Unmatched junction bases numbered 5, after V lost 4 bases and J lost 6 bases. CDR3 in amino acids: CASSSGTGVAEAFF. The CDR3 DNA follows: TGTGCCAGCAGTTCCGGGACAGGGGTCGCTGAAGCTTTCTTT.

The genes are TRBV15 and TRBJ2-2; a weak D match, TRBD2 (6 bases). The CDR3 totals 18 residues. Germline lookup yields CDR1 LNHNV and CDR2 YYDKDF (reference sequence). V lost 0 bases and J 2 bases, leaving 16 bases between the germline ends. CDR3 protein: CATSRDLLTGENTGELFF. The CDR3 coding sequence is TGTGCCACCAGCAGAGATCTTCTAACGGGGGAAAACACCGGGGAGCTGTTTTTT.

This clone occurred a few times. The chain employs TRBV29-1 and TRBJ2-4; TRBD1 matches 8 bases. CDR1 SQVTM and CDR2 ANQGSEA come from the germline V gene. The CDR3 is made up of 13 amino acids. The junction had 2 bases not matched to a gene; V was cut back by 3 bases and J by 4 bases. For the CDR3, the DNA is TGCAGCGTTGAGACAGGGGCGAAAAACATTCAGTACTTC. Translating gives CSVETGAKNIQYF.

V gene TRBV6-6 combines with J gene TRBJ1-2; D unclear. Germline V CDR1 and CDR2: MNHNY, SVGAGI (reference sequence). The CDR3 length is 13 residues. The V and J ends lost 6 bases and 8 bases respectively, with 16 bases between them. CDR3 sequence: CASSLTGEGGYTF. The CDR3 coding sequence is TGTGCCAGCAGCCTTACCGGGGAAGGGGGCTACACCTTC.

The chain has TRBV18 and TRBJ2-3, with a tentative D call TRBD1 (7 bases). Trimming took 2 bases from V and 2 from J, leaving 14 bases between them. CDR1 and CDR2 (germline): KGHSH, LQKENI. The CDR3 runs to 16 residues. The CDR3 nucleotides are TGTGCCAGCTCACCAGAGCAGGGGGGCCTCACAGATACGCAGTATTTT. As protein: CASSPEQGGLTDTQYF.

This clone came up once. The chain links TRBV27 to TRBJ2-2, with D perhaps matching TRBD1 (6 bases). The germline V gene has CDR1 MNHEY and CDR2 SMNVEV (reference sequence). Trimming cost V 6 bases and J 0 bases, with 20 bases left between them. The CDR3 loop spans 18 amino acids. Here the CDR3 reads CASRFRGLIDANTGELFF. The CDR3 DNA follows: TGTGCCAGCAGGTTCAGGGGCTTGATTGATGCGAACACCGGGGAGCTGTTTTTT.

This clone was observed a few times. The chain employs TRBV7-9 and TRBJ1-1; possibly TRBD1 for D (5 bases). From germline, CDR1 is SEHNR and CDR2 FQNEAQ (reference sequence). V lost 5 bases and J lost 1, with 11 bases in between. The CDR3 has 14 residues. CDR3 nucleotide sequence: TGTGCCAGCAGCAAGACAGTTGCGAACACTGAAGCTTTCTTT. Translated: CASSKTVANTEAFF.

This sequence joins TRBV28 and TRBJ2-7, with TRBD1 matching over 7 bases. This CDR3 has 15 amino acids. The V and J ends lost 6 bases and 0 bases, in that order; junction bases with no gene match: 8. Germline V gene lookup returns CDR1 MDHEN and CDR2 SYDVKM. As DNA, the CDR3 is TGTGCCAGCAGCAGTACCGGGACAGTCTCCTACGAGCAGTACTTC. Amino acids: CASSSTGTVSYEQYF.

This clone has more than one count but fewer than ten. The chain uses TRBV19 and TRBJ1-2; TRBD1 matches at 11 bases. The germline CDR1 and CDR2 sequences are LNHDA and SQIVND (reference sequence). The length of the CDR3 is 15 residues. Losses at the gene ends were 5 bases for V and 3 bases for J; bases not matched to a gene: 5. The DNA of the CDR3 is TGTGCCAGTAGTCCACCGGGACAGGGGGACTATGGCTACACCTTC. Protein product: CASSPPGQGDYGYTF.

This clone showed up just once. This chain links TRBV6-5 with TRBJ2-4; weak D call: TRBD1 (6 bases). Trimming removed 10 bases from V and 5 bases from J, with 18 bases in between. The CDR3 consists of 14 residues. From germline, CDR1 is MNHEY and CDR2 SVGAGI. The CDR3 coding sequence is TGTGCCACCAACAGGGTCGGCAACCAAAACATTCAGTACTTC. Protein sequence: CATNRVGNQNIQYF.

The chain couples TRBV11-2 to TRBJ1-6; tentatively, D is TRBD1 (5 bases). The CDR3 is 17 residues long. Trimming shortened V by 4 bases and J by 1 base, and 14 bases separated the two germline ends. Germline V gives CDR1 SGHAT, CDR2 FQNNGV. The CDR3 is CASSYMRDGSYNSPLHF. CDR3 coding DNA: TGTGCCAGCAGCTACATGCGGGACGGATCCTATAATTCACCCCTCCACTTT.

V and J are TRBV6-5 and TRBJ1-1; D gene ambiguous. CDR1 is MNHEY and CDR2 is SVGAGI in the germline V gene. With 4 bases removed from V and 0 bases from J, the gap between germline ends came to 6 bases. This CDR3 spans 13 amino acids. The CDR3: CASSSELNTEAFF. The CDR3 DNA follows: TGTGCCAGCAGTTCTGAGCTGAACACTGAAGCTTTCTTT.

The chain recombines TRBV5-4 with TRBJ2-1; 11 nucleotides match TRBD1. V shed 3 bases and J 8 bases; nucleotides not matched to a gene: 7. Germline values: CDR1 SGHNT, CDR2 YYREEE (reference sequence). The CDR3 is 15 amino acids. This CDR3 is CASSSGQGALDEQFF. Written as DNA, the CDR3 is TGTGCCAGCAGCTCCGGACAGGGGGCTTTAGATGAGCAGTTCTTC.

This clone was detected once. The V and J genes are TRBV14 and TRBJ2-1; 7 bases map to TRBD2. Per germline, CDR1 SGHDN and CDR2 FVKESK. The CDR3 runs 16 residues. With 0 bases clipped from V and 6 bases from J, the junction kept 8 bases outside the gene matches. The CDR3 sequence is CASSQDQAGLGNEQFF. The CDR3 DNA is TGTGCCAGCAGCCAAGATCAAGCGGGGTTAGGCAATGAGCAGTTCTTC.